This TCR beta chain was sequenced for a study of cytomegalovirus exposure and HLA in healthy donors. Across the whole study: A subsequent analysis reported that the roughly 120 validation repertoires were produced on the same platform that had also been used for the roughly 700 first-cohort repertoires. General study points: Some TCR beta chains (roughly 150 of them) were listed as cytomegalovirus-associated.

Comment on this clone: What it recognizes is unknown.

Assay used: immunoSEQ multiplex PCR; TCRdb lists only in-frame clones, some missing. Here the sample spans approximately 140,000 clones, roughly nine tenths being singletons. The CDR3 covers 14 residues. Germline CDR1 and CDR2: LNHDA and SQIVND (reference sequence). V lost 9 bases to trimming and J lost 9 bases; unmatched junction nucleotides: 11. The validation cohort, a group of more than 100 subjects, included the donors and was separate from the roughly 670-subject first cohort. The origin of this receptor is a young man in good health and CMV-seronegative. J is TRBJ2-1 and V is TRBV19; TRBD2 aligns across 10 bases. Sample: PBMCs. CDR3 protein: CASHSAGGPVEQFF. For the CDR3, the DNA is TGTGCCAGCCACTCAGCGGGAGGGCCTGTTGAGCAGTTCTTC.